The 5 T cell receptor beta chains below come from one sample, sequenced in a study of shared clonotypes between healthy human individuals. Assay used: immunoSEQ multiplex PCR; TCRdb lists only in-frame clones, some missing. This repertoire shows about 2.4 million clones, approximately 93% found once; its top ten account for 0.35% to 0.45%. The specimen sequenced was naive CD4+ T cells from PBMCs. The subset was: CD45RA+ positively selected. The receptors were gathered from a man aged 18 to 29 in good health. Some clones in this sample may be carry-over from other donors' samples.

The chain joins TRBV5-4 to TRBJ1-3; D gene ambiguous. V gave up 1 base and J gave up 4 bases, with 6 bases separating them. The CDR3 is 13 residues long. Germline CDR1 reads SGHNT; CDR2 reads YYREEE (reference sequence). The CDR3 bases are TGTGCCAGCAGCTTGTCCGGCGGAAACACCATATATTTT. It yields the protein CASSLSGGNTIYF.

The rearrangement uses TRBV18 and TRBJ2-1; the match to TRBD2 covers 11 bases. Germline V gene data show CDR1 as KGHSH and CDR2 as LQKENI. The V gene end was trimmed by 6 bases and the J gene end by 7 bases; junction bases not matched to a gene: 5. The CDR3 totals 14 residues. The DNA for the CDR3 is TGTGCCAGCTCCCCGGGACTAGCGGAAAATGAGCAGTTCTTC. Its protein product is CASSPGLAENEQFF.

The chain has TRBV25-1 and TRBJ1-1; TRBD1 matches 7 bases. Germline V gives CDR1 MGHDK, CDR2 SYGVNS. With V trimmed by 7 bases and J by 0 bases, 2 bases remained unmatched. The length of the CDR3 is 13 residues. DNA for the CDR3: TGTGCCAGCACGGACAGGATGAACACTGAAGCTTTCTTT. Its translation is CASTDRMNTEAFF.

This rearrangement joins TRBV28 to TRBJ2-1; TRBD2 matches 7 bases. The CDR3 is 12 amino acids. With V trimmed by 6 bases and J by 6 bases, 2 bases remained unmatched. Germline CDR1 MDHEN, CDR2 SYDVKM. The CDR3 DNA is TGTGCCAGCAGGGGGACTATCAATGAGCAGTTCTTC. Amino acid sequence: CASRGTINEQFF.

The chain joins TRBV12-5 to TRBJ1-1; D is unresolved. The CDR3 has 15 residues. Germline V gene sequence: CDR1 LGHNT, CDR2 FRNRAP. Trimming stripped 4 bases from V and 1 base from J, with 13 bases between. The CDR3 reads CASGSDPHRNTEAFF. The DNA for the CDR3 is TGTGCTAGTGGTTCAGATCCCCACAGGAACACTGAAGCTTTCTTT.